Sequencing of this TCR beta chain was carried out in a study of Graves' ophthalmopathy and Graves' hyperthyroidism. V shed 5 bases and J 5 bases; nucleotides not matched to a gene: 11. Germline V CDR1 and CDR2: SGHAT, FQNNGV. The CDR3 loop spans 15 amino acids. The study amplified TCR beta CDR3 regions using RNA transcripts. In the first round, RT-PCR was carried out with HTBI primers, and a multiplex PCR formed the second round. TCRdb re-called the multiplex PCR reads with MiXCR, one entry per CDR3 protein. The sample consists of approximately 640,000 distinct CDR3 sequences, about 40% of them appearing once. This clonotype showed up many times.

The receptor comes from an adult man with Graves' ophthalmopathy. The gene calls are TRBV11-2 and TRBJ2-5, with 7 bases aligning to TRBD1. Source material: peripheral blood. CDR3 nucleotide sequence: TGTGCCAGCAGCCGTCAAGGGGGCGTAGGGGAGACCCAGTACTTC. Protein: CASSRQGGVGETQYF.